The clone carrying this TCR beta chain has a single count. The data derive from a study of coeliac disease. Study-wide background: High-resolution HLA typing was lacking; TRBV7-2 bias was queried instead.

The method was immunoSEQ multiplex PCR; TCRdb's version includes in-frame clones alone and lacks a portion of them. Of around 3,400 clones listed, about 48% are singletons. The V end lost 4 bases, the J end lost 6 bases, and 13 bases lay between the germline ends. CDR3 size: 15 residues. From germline, CDR1 is LNHDA and CDR2 SQIVND (reference sequence). The sequence was collected from a woman in her sixties or seventies with celiac disease. The sample taken for sequencing was intraepithelial lymphocytes from the gut. The chain has TRBV19 and TRBJ1-6; D gene ambiguous. The CDR3 spells CASSTRMVPNSPLHF. In DNA form, the CDR3 reads TGTGCCAGTAGTACTAGGATGGTCCCTAATTCACCCCTCCACTTT.